The TCR beta chain under discussion was sequenced for a study of cytomegalovirus exposure and HLA in healthy donors. Study summary: Genotyping showed around 80% of roughly 400 donors falling in the Caucasian-associated ancestry cluster.

The PCR had 60 Vbeta and 13 Jbeta primers. Measured with immunoSEQ multiplex PCR; TCRdb has only the in-frame clones, and not every one. The sample includes 120,000 to 150,000 clones, 75% to 90% seen only once; the top ten take 2.9%. V lost 0 bases and J 5 bases, leaving 6 bases between the germline ends. Looked up from germline, CDR1 is MNHNY and CDR2 is SVGAGI (reference sequence). CDR3 length: 13 amino acids. Sequencing input: PBMCs. The V and J genes are TRBV6-6 and TRBJ2-3; a possible D gene is TRBD2 (5 bases). This clonotype originated in a woman in her thirties in good health and CMV-seronegative. The CDR3 reads CASSYSSGDTQYF. DNA of the CDR3: TGTGCCAGCAGTTACTCGAGCGGAGATACGCAGTATTTT.